The 14 T cell receptor beta chains below come from one sample, sequenced in a study of cytomegalovirus exposure and HLA in healthy donors. Vbeta (60) and Jbeta (13) primers were used in the PCR. TCRdb keeps only in-frame clones here, not all; method: immunoSEQ multiplex PCR. The sample has around 150,000 clones, around 84% seen once. The sample taken for sequencing was PBMCs. These receptors came from a woman aged 40 to 49 in good health and CMV-seronegative.

V is TRBV6-6 and J is TRBJ2-1, with TRBD1 matching 7 bases. The germline gives CDR1 MNHNY, CDR2 SVGAGI (reference sequence). This CDR3 is built from 14 residues. J gave up 2 bases and V 7 bases, and 5 bases lay outside the gene matches. The CDR3, as DNA: TGTGCCAGCAAAGGGGGCGGCACCTACAATGAGCAGTTCTTC. Its translation is CASKGGGTYNEQFF.

The chain recombines TRBV4-1 with TRBJ2-5; D perhaps matches TRBD1 (6 bases). The length of the CDR3 is 15 residues. Germline CDR1 and CDR2: MGHRA and YSYEKL. Trimming cost V 0 bases and J 9 bases, with 17 bases left between them. Here the CDR3 DNA reads TGCGCCAGCAGCCAAGACCCTTCAACAGGGTTGGCCCAGTACTTC. Protein product: CASSQDPSTGLAQYF.

V is TRBV5-1 and J is TRBJ2-5; 9 bases fit TRBD1. The CDR3 has 13 amino acids. Germline V gene sequence: CDR1 SGHRS, CDR2 YFSETQ. J was trimmed by 5 bases and V by 6 bases; bases with no gene match: 5. The CDR3 nucleotides are TGCGCCAGCACCCTACAGGGGGCTGAGACCCAGTACTTC. It encodes CASTLQGAETQYF.

The chain has TRBV14 and TRBJ2-7, with TRBD1 identical over 9 bases. Looked up from germline, CDR1 is SGHDN and CDR2 is FVKESK. CDR3 length equals 16 residues. J was trimmed by 3 bases and V by 5 bases; bases with no gene match: 11. CDR3 loop: CASSYLGGTGYYEQYF. The CDR3, as DNA: TGTGCCAGCAGCTATCTAGGGGGGACAGGGTACTACGAGCAGTACTTC.

The genes are TRBV6-6 and TRBJ2-7; TRBD2 matches at 7 bases. This CDR3 has 13 amino acids. Germline CDR1 reads MNHNY; CDR2 reads SVGAGI (reference sequence). Trimming took 5 bases from V and 0 from J; bases not matched to a gene: 1. DNA of the CDR3: TGTGCCAGCAGTCTAGCGGTCTCCTACGAGCAGTACTTC. This encodes CASSLAVSYEQYF.

The chain has TRBV7-6 and TRBJ2-3; the match to TRBD1 covers 7 bases. The CDR3 is 15 amino acids. Germline assignment: CDR1 SGHVS and CDR2 FNYEAQ. V lost 5 bases and J lost 2; bases outside the gene matches: 7. This chain's CDR3 is CASSPEDRITDTQYF. The CDR3 bases are TGTGCCAGCAGCCCCGAGGACAGGATCACAGATACGCAGTATTTT.

V and J are TRBV11-1 and TRBJ2-7; D not resolved. The CDR3 contains 13 residues. Germline-derived CDR1 and CDR2 are SGHAT and FQDESV (reference sequence). V was shortened by 1 base and J by 2 bases, with 6 bases between the two germline ends. CDR3 sequence reads: CASSLGLTYEQYF. The CDR3 nucleotides read TGTGCCAGCAGCTTAGGACTGACCTACGAGCAGTACTTC.

The chain couples TRBV5-6 to TRBJ2-1; 8 bases fit TRBD1. V dropped 1 base and J dropped 9; count of bases not matched to a gene: 9. CDR1 and CDR2 (germline): SGHDT, YYEEEE. The CDR3 has 15 amino acids. The chain's CDR3 is CASSLFFSTGGEQFF. CDR3 coding DNA: TGTGCCAGCAGCTTGTTCTTCTCTACAGGGGGTGAGCAGTTCTTC.

The gene calls are TRBV5-1 and TRBJ2-7; D may be TRBD2 (5 bases). This CDR3 contains 14 residues. CDR1 is SGHRS, CDR2 YFSETQ, per germline. V lost 5 bases to trimming and J lost 0 bases, with 12 bases between them. As DNA, the CDR3 is TGCGCCAGCAGAGATGCTAGCAACTCCTACGAGCAGTACTTC. Protein: CASRDASNSYEQYF.

This clone was found a few times. V usage is TRBV7-9 and J usage is TRBJ1-1, with 7 bases aligning to TRBD1. V was pared by 2 bases and J by 1 base, with 4 bases of the junction left unmatched. Germline loops: CDR1 SEHNR, CDR2 FQNEAQ (reference sequence). The CDR3 runs 15 residues. CDR3 amino acids: CASSLRQGTNTEAFF. CDR3 DNA sequence: TGTGCCAGCAGCTTACGACAGGGCACGAACACTGAAGCTTTCTTT.

V usage is TRBV28 and J usage is TRBJ1-1; D perhaps matches TRBD1 (5 bases). The CDR3 is 15 residues long. The V gene's germline CDR1 is MDHEN and CDR2 SYDVKM. The V gene lost 6 bases and the J gene lost 6 bases, with 20 bases spanning the gap. For the CDR3, the DNA is TGTGCCAGCAGCCCCCCGGGACGGGAGGTCGCTGAAGCTTTCTTT. Translated, it gives CASSPPGREVAEAFF. Supplemented by reference TRBV28 and TRBJ1-1, the full variable domain reads DVKVTQSSRYLVKRTGEKVFLECVQDMDHENMFWYRQDPGLGLRLIYFSYDVKMKEKGDIPEGYSVSREKKERFSLILESASTNQTSMYLCASSPPGREVAEAFFGQGTRLTVV.

In its sample, this clone was seen a few times. This chain connects TRBV6-5 to TRBJ2-7; 10 bases align to TRBD1. The CDR3 covers 14 residues. The junction had 4 bases not matched to a gene; V was cut back by 6 bases and J by 2 bases. Germline CDR1 reads MNHEY; CDR2 reads SVGAGI. CDR3 amino acids: CASRAGTGAYEQYF. The CDR3 DNA follows: TGTGCCAGCAGGGCCGGGACAGGGGCCTACGAGCAGTACTTC.

This clone was counted between two and nine times. The chain joins TRBV5-4 to TRBJ1-5, with D possibly TRBD1 on 5 matching bases. From germline, CDR1 is SGHNT and CDR2 YYREEE (reference sequence). The CDR3 length is 13 residues. V was cut by 2 bases and J by 2 bases, with 5 bases left in between. Here the CDR3 reads CASSLQGNQPQHF. CDR3 DNA: TGTGCCAGCAGCTTACAGGGCAATCAGCCCCAGCATTTT.

The CDR3 sequence: CASSSLAGPTTGELFF. CDR3 DNA sequence: TGCGCCAGCAGCTCCCTGGCAGGGCCGACCACCGGGGAGCTGTTTTTT. The chain recombines TRBV5-1 with TRBJ2-2, with D perhaps TRBD1 (5 bases). The V end was cut by 3 bases, the J end by 4 bases, with 16 bases between. This CDR3 comprises 16 residues. Germline loops: CDR1 SGHRS, CDR2 YFSETQ.